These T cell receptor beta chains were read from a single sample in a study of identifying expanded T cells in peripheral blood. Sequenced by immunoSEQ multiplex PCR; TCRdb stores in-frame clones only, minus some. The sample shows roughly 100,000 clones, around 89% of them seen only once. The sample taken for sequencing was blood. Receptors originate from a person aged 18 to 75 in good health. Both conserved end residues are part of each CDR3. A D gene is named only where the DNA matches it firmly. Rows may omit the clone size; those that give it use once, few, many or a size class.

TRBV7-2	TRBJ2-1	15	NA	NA	CASSLARRSHNEQFF	TGTGCCAGCAGCTTAGCCAGGAGAAGTCACAATGAGCAGTTCTTC
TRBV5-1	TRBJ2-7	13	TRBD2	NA	CASSAGGAYEQYF	TGCGCCAGCTCAGCGGGGGGTGCCTACGAGCAGTACTTC
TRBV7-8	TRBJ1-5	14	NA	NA	CASSREGGNQPQHF	TGTGCCAGCAGCCGGGAAGGGGGCAATCAGCCCCAGCATTTT
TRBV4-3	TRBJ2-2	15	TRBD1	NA	CASSPGQRYTGELFF	TGCGCCAGCAGCCCGGGACAGCGGTACACCGGGGAGCTGTTTTTT
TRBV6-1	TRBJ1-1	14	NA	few	CASSELPAVGKAFF	TGTGCCAGCAGTGAACTCCCGGCCGTAGGTAAGGCTTTCTTT
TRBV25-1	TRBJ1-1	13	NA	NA	CASSQVSYTEAFF	TGTGCCAGCTCCCAAGTTAGCTACACTGAAGCTTTCTTT
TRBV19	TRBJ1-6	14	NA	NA	CASRTGWVGSPLHF	TGTGCCAGCAGAACAGGGTGGGTGGGTTCACCCCTCCACTTT
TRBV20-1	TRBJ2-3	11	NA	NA	CSASSPDTQYF	TGCAGTGCTAGCTCCCCAGATACGCAGTATTTT
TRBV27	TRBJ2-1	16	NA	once	CASSLWRGGRFGEQFF	TGTGCCAGCAGTTTATGGAGGGGGGGCAGGTTCGGTGAGCAGTTCTTC
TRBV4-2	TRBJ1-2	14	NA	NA	CASSQGPENYGYTF	TGTGCCAGCAGCCAAGGCCCAGAGAACTATGGCTACACCTTC
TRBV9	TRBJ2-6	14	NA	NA	CASRGLAGANVLTF	TGTGCCAGCAGAGGGTTGGCTGGGGCCAACGTCCTGACTTTC
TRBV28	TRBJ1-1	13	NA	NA	CASSFLVSPEAFF	TGTGCCAGCAGTTTTTTGGTCAGTCCAGAAGCTTTCTTT
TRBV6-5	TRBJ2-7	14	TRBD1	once	CASTRDRVSYEQYF	TGTGCCAGCACTCGGGACAGGGTATCCTACGAGCAGTACTTC
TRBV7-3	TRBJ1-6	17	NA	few	CASSPRGGSSYNSPLHF	TGTGCCAGCAGCCCCCGGGGGGGGAGCTCCTATAATTCACCCCTCCACTTT
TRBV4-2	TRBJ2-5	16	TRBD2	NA	CASSQVSGSIQETQYF	TGTGCCAGCAGCCAAGTAAGCGGGAGCATCCAAGAGACCCAGTACTTC
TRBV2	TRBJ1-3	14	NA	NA	CASSLRGSGNTIYF	TGTGCCAGCAGCCTCCGGGGCTCTGGAAACACCATATATTTT
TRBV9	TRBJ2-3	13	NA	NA	CASSGGVTDTQYF	TGTGCCAGCAGCGGGGGGGTGACAGATACGCAGTATTTT
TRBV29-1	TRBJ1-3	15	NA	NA	CSVVAQGHSGNTIYF	TGCAGCGTTGTCGCCCAGGGCCACTCTGGAAACACCATATATTTT
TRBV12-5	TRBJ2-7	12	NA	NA	CASGLVTGQQYF	TGTGCTAGTGGTTTGGTTACAGGGCAGCAGTACTTC
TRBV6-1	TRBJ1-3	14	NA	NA	CASSLGGHGNTIYF	TGTGCCAGCAGCTTGGGGGGGCATGGAAACACCATATATTTT
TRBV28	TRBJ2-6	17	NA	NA	CASSFGSGLAGANVLTF	TGTGCCAGCAGTTTTGGGTCCGGGTTAGCTGGGGCCAACGTCCTGACTTTC
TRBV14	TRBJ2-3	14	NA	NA	CASKQTISTDTQYF	TGTGCCAGCAAACAGACCATTAGCACAGATACGCAGTATTTT
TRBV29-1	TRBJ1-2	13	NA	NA	CSVDGEGGDGYTF	TGCAGCGTTGACGGTGAAGGTGGGGATGGCTACACCTTC
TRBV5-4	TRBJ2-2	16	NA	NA	CASSFQMSRATGELFF	NA
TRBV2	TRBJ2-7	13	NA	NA	CASSVGPNYEQYF	TGTGCCAGCAGTGTCGGACCGAACTACGAGCAGTACTTC
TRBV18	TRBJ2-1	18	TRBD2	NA	CASSPSTGASGSSNEQFF	TGTGCCAGCTCACCATCAACCGGGGCTAGCGGGAGCTCCAATGAGCAGTTCTTC
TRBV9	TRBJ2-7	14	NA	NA	CASSPSGSGYEQYF	TGTGCCAGCAGCCCGTCAGGGTCAGGGTACGAGCAGTACTTC